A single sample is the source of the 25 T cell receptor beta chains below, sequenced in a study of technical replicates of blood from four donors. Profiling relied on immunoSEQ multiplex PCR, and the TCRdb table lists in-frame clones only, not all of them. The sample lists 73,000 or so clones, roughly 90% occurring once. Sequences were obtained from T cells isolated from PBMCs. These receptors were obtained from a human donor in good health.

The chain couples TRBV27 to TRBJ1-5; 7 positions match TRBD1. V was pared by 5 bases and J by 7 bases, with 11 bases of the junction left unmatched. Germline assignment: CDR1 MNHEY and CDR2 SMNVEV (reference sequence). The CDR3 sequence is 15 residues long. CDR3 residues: CASSPSSTGPQPQHF. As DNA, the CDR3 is TGTGCCAGCAGTCCATCCTCGACAGGGCCACAGCCCCAGCATTTT.

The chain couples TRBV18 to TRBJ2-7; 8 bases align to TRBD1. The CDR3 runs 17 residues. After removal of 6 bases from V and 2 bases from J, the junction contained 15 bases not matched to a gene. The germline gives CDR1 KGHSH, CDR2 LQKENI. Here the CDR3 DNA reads TGTGCCAGCTCCCCAACCAGCGGGCAGGGGGCCACCTACGAGCAGTACTTC. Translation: CASSPTSGQGATYEQYF.

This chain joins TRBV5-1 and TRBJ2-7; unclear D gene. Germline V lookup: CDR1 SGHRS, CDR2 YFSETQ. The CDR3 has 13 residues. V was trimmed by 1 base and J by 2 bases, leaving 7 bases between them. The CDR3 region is CASSLRATYEQYF. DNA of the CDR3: TGCGCCAGCAGCTTGAGAGCTACCTACGAGCAGTACTTC.

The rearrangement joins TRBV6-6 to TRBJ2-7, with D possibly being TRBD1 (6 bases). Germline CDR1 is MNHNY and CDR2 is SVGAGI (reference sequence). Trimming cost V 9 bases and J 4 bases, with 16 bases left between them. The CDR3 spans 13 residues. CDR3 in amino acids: CASETGLGYEQYF. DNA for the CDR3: TGTGCCAGTGAGACAGGTTTGGGGTACGAGCAGTACTTC.

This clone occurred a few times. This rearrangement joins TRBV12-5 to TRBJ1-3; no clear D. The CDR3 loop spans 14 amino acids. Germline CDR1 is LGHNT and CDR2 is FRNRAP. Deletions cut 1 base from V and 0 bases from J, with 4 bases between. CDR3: CASGLGSSGNTIYF. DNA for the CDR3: TGTGCTAGTGGTTTGGGTAGCTCTGGAAACACCATATATTTT.

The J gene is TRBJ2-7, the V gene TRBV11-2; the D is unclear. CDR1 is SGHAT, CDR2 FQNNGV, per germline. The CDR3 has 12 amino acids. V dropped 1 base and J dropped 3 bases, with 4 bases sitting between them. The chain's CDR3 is CASSLGSYEQYF. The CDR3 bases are TGTGCCAGCAGCTTAGGTAGCTACGAGCAGTACTTC.

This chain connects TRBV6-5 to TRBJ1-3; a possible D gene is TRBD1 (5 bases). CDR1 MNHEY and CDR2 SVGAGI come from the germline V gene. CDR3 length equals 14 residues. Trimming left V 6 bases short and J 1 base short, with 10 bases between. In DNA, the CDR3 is TGTGCCAGCAGCCGTCAGGGATCTGGAAACACCATATATTTT. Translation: CASSRQGSGNTIYF.

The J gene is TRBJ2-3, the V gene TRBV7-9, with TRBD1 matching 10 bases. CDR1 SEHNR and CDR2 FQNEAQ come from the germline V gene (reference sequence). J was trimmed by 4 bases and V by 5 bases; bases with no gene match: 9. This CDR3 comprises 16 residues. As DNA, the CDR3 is TGTGCCAGCAGCCGTACGGACAGGGGGTTCTCAGATACGCAGTATTTT. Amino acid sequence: CASSRTDRGFSDTQYF. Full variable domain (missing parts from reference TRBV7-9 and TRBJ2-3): DTGVSQNPRHKITKRGQNVTFRCDPISEHNRLYWYRQTLGQGPEFLTYFQNEAQLEKSRLLSDRFSAERPKGSFSTLEIQRTEQGDSAMYLCASSRTDRGFSDTQYFGPGTRLTVL.

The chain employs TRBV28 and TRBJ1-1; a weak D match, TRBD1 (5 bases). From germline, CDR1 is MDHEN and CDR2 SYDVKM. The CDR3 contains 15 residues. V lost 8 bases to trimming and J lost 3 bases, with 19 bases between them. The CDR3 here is CASFRAAKTDTEAFF. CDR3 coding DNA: TGTGCCAGCTTCAGGGCAGCTAAAACTGACACTGAAGCTTTCTTT.

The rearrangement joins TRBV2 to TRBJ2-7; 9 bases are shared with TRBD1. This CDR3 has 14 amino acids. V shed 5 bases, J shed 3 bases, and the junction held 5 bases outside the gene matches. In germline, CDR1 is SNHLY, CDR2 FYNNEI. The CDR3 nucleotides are TGTGCCAGCAGTCAACAGGGGGCCGGCTACGAGCAGTACTTC. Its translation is CASSQQGAGYEQYF.

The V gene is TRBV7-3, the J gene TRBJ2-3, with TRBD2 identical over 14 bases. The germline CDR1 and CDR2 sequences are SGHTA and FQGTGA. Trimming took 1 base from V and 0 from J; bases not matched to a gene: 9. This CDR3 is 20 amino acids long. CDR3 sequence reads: CASSLIRLAGGHPSTDTQYF. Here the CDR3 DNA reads TGTGCCAGCAGCTTAATTAGACTAGCGGGGGGGCACCCTAGCACAGATACGCAGTATTTT.

The CDR3 DNA reads TGTGCCAGTAGTCCAGGAGCGGGCTACGAGCAGTACTTC. It encodes CASSPGAGYEQYF. The genes are TRBV19 and TRBJ2-7, with a tentative D call TRBD2 (6 bases). CDR1 and CDR2 (germline): LNHDA, SQIVND (reference sequence). The CDR3 consists of 13 residues. V was shortened by 5 bases and J by 3 bases, with 11 bases between the two germline ends.

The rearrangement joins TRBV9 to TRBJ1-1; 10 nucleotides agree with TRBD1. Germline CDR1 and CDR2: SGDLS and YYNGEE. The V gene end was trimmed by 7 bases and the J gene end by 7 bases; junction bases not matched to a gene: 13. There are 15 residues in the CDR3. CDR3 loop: CASGKTGTGDLEAFF. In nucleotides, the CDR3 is TGTGCCAGCGGAAAAACCGGGACAGGGGATCTTGAAGCTTTCTTT.

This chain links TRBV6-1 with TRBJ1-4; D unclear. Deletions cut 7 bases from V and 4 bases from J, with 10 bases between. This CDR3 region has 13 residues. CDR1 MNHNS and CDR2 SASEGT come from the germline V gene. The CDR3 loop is CASTGYINEKLFF. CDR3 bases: TGTGCCAGCACTGGTTACATTAATGAAAAACTGTTTTTT.

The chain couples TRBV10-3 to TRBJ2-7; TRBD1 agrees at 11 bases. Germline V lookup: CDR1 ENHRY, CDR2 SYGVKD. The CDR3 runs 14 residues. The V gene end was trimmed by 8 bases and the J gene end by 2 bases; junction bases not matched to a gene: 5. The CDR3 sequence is CAIGGGQGAYEQYF. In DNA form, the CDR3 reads TGTGCCATCGGGGGGGGACAGGGGGCCTACGAGCAGTACTTC.

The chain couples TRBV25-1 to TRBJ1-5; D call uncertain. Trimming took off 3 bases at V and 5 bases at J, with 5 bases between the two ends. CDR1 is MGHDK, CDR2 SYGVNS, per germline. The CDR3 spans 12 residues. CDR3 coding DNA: TGTGCCAGCAGTGACAGTTATCAGCCCCAGCATTTT. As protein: CASSDSYQPQHF.

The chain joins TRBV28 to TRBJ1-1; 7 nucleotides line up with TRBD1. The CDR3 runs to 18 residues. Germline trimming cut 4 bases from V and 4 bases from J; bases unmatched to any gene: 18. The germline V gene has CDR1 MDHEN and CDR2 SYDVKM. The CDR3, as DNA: TGTGCCAGCAGTTCTCCTATCGCCGGGGACAGCCCTGTCACTGAAGCTTTCTTT. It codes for CASSSPIAGDSPVTEAFF.

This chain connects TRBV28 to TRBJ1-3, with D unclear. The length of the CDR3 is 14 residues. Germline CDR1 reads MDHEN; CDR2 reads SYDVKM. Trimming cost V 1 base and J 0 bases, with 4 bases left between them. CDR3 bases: TGTGCCAGCAGTTTATCTCTCTCTGGAAACACCATATATTTT. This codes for CASSLSLSGNTIYF.

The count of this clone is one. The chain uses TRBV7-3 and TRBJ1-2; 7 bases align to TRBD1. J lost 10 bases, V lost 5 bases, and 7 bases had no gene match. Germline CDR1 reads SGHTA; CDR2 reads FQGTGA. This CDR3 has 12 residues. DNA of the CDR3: TGTGCCAGCAGCCCCAGACAGGGCCACTACACCTTC. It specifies CASSPRQGHYTF.

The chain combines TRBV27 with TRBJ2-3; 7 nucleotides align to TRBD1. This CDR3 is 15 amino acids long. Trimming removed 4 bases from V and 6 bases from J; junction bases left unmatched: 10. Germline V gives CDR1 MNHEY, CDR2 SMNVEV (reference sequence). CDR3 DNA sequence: TGTGCCAGCAGTTCCTCAGGGGGAGTAACGGATACGCAGTATTTT. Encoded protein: CASSSSGGVTDTQYF.

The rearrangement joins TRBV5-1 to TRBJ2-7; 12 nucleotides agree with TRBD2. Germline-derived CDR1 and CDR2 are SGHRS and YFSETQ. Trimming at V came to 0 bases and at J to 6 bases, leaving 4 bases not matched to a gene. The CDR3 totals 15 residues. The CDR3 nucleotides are TGCGCCAGCAGCTTGGGACTAGCGGGAGTAATCGAGCAGTACTTC. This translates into CASSLGLAGVIEQYF.

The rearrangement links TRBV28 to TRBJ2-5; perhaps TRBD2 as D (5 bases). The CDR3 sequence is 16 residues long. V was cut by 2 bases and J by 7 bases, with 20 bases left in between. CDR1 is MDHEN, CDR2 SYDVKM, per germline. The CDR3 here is CASSLIVGSGEATQYF. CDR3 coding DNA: TGTGCCAGCAGTTTAATCGTGGGGTCCGGGGAAGCGACCCAGTACTTC.

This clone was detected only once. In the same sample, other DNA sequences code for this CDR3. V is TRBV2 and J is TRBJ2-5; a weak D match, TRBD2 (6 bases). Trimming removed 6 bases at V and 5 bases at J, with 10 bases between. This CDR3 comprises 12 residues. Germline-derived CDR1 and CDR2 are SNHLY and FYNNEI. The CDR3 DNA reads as TGTGCCAGCAGGACTAGTGGGGAGACCCAGTACTTC. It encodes CASRTSGETQYF.

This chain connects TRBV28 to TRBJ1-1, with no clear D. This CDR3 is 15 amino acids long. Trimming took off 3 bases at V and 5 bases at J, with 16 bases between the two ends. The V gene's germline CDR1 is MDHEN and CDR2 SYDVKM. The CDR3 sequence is CASSFVRPGGTEAFF. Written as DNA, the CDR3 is TGTGCCAGCAGTTTTGTGAGGCCTGGCGGGACTGAAGCTTTCTTT.

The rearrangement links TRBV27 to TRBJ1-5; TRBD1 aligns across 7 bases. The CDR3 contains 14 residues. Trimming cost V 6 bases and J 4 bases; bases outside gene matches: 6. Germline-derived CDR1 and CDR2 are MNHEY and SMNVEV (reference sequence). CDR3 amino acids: CASSRDSLNQPQHF. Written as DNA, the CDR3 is TGTGCCAGCAGCCGGGACAGTTTAAATCAGCCCCAGCATTTT.